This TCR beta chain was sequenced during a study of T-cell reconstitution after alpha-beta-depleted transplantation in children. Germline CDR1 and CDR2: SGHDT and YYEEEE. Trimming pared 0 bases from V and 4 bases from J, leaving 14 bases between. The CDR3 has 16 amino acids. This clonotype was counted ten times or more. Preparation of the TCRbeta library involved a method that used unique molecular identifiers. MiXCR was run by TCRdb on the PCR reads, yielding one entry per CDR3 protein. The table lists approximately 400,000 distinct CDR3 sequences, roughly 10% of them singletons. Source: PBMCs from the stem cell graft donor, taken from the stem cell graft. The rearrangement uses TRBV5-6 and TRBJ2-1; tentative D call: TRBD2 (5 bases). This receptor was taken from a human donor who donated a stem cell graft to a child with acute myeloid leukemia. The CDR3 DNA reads TGTGCCAGCAGCTTGGGTGTTAAACGGGAATACAATGAGCAGTTCTTC. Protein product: CASSLGVKREYNEQFF.